The 10 T cell receptor beta chains reported below all come from one sample, sequenced in a study of blood T cell repertoires in COVID-19. The protocol was immunoSEQ multiplex PCR, while the TCRdb copy is restricted to in-frame clones and leaves out a portion. Here the sample spans over 150,000 clones, 82% being singletons. The specimen sequenced was peripheral blood. Receptors were obtained from a woman older than 75 with active or convalescent COVID-19.

This clone has only a few counts. V is TRBV7-2 and J is TRBJ2-7; D gene uncertain. The V gene lost 2 bases and the J gene lost 6 bases, with 5 bases spanning the gap. Germline V lookup: CDR1 SGHTA, CDR2 FQGNSA. This CDR3 is built from 11 residues. The CDR3 DNA reads as TGTGCCAGCAGCTTATATTCCGAGCAGTACTTC. Protein product: CASSLYSEQYF.

The V gene is TRBV20-1, the J gene TRBJ2-7; D may be TRBD1 (5 bases). Germline assignment: CDR1 DFQATT and CDR2 SNEGSKA (reference sequence). V dropped 3 bases and J dropped 5 bases, with 11 bases sitting between them. The CDR3 spans 12 residues. The CDR3 here is CSASGPRDEQYF. The CDR3 nucleotides are TGCAGTGCTAGTGGTCCCAGGGACGAGCAGTACTTC.

This sequence joins TRBV11-2 and TRBJ1-5, with no clear D. CDR1 is SGHAT and CDR2 is FQNNGV in the germline V gene. This CDR3 is 12 amino acids long. V dropped 5 bases and J dropped 5 bases, with 7 bases sitting between them. CDR3 coding DNA: TGTGCCAGCAGCGACTGGGATCAGCCCCAGCATTTT. It translates to CASSDWDQPQHF.

The chain recombines TRBV9 with TRBJ2-6; 10 bases align to TRBD1. Germline trimming cut 0 bases from V and 2 bases from J; bases unmatched to any gene: 2. The CDR3 covers 17 residues. Germline V CDR1 and CDR2: SGDLS, YYNGEE. In nucleotides, the CDR3 is TGTGCCAGCAGCGTAGCGACAGGGGGCGCTGGGGCCAACGTCCTGACTTTC. Protein: CASSVATGGAGANVLTF.

This clone was detected only a few times. The chain is built from TRBV14 and TRBJ1-2; possibly TRBD1 for D (6 bases). The CDR3 covers 15 residues. V lost 2 bases, J lost 1 base, and 11 bases lay in between. Germline V lookup: CDR1 SGHDN, CDR2 FVKESK. This CDR3 is CASSQNRVLNYGYTF. The CDR3 DNA reads TGTGCCAGCAGCCAAAACAGGGTTCTTAACTATGGCTACACCTTC.

To note about this clone: This sample includes further DNA sequences coding for the same CDR3. The chain employs TRBV5-1 and TRBJ2-7, with 7 bases aligning to TRBD2. Germline CDR1 SGHRS, CDR2 YFSETQ. The CDR3 extends over 15 amino acids. V gave up 0 bases and J gave up 2 bases; unmatched junction bases: 5. The CDR3 DNA is TGCGCCAGCAGCTTGGGCGGGAGAGCGACCTACGAGCAGTACTTC. Amino acids: CASSLGGRATYEQYF.

V usage is TRBV19 and J usage is TRBJ1-2; D call uncertain. V shed 3 bases and J shed 5 bases, with 13 bases lying between them. The CDR3 contains 14 residues. CDR1 is LNHDA, CDR2 SQIVND, per germline (reference sequence). The CDR3 spells CASSIFEGRYGYTF. The CDR3 DNA reads as TGTGCCAGTAGTATCTTTGAGGGTAGGTATGGCTACACCTTC.

The V call is TRBV3-1 (or the pseudogene TRBV3-2), the J call TRBJ1-5; D gene unclear. V lost 4 bases and J 5 bases, leaving 12 bases between the germline ends. From germline, CDR1 is LGHDT and CDR2 YNNKEL (reference sequence). The CDR3 runs to 14 residues. The CDR3 sequence is CASSPNSNHQPQHF. CDR3 nucleotide sequence: TGTGCCAGCAGCCCCAATTCTAATCATCAGCCCCAGCATTTT.

The CDR3 sequence: CASSFRWAAEQYF. The DNA of the CDR3 is TGTGCCAGCAGTTTTCGGTGGGCCGCCGAGCAGTACTTC. The chain links TRBV28 to TRBJ2-7; D is undetermined. V was cut by 3 bases and J by 6 bases, with 12 bases left in between. This CDR3 has 13 residues. Germline-derived CDR1 and CDR2 are MDHEN and SYDVKM.

The J gene is TRBJ2-7, the V gene TRBV6-1; TRBD2 matches at 10 bases. CDR3 length equals 14 residues. The V and J ends lost 2 bases and 4 bases, in that order; junction bases with no gene match: 2. The V gene's germline CDR1 is MNHNS and CDR2 SASEGT. In nucleotides, the CDR3 is TGTGCCAGCAGTGAACCTAGCGGGAGATACGAGCAGTACTTC. It yields the protein CASSEPSGRYEQYF.